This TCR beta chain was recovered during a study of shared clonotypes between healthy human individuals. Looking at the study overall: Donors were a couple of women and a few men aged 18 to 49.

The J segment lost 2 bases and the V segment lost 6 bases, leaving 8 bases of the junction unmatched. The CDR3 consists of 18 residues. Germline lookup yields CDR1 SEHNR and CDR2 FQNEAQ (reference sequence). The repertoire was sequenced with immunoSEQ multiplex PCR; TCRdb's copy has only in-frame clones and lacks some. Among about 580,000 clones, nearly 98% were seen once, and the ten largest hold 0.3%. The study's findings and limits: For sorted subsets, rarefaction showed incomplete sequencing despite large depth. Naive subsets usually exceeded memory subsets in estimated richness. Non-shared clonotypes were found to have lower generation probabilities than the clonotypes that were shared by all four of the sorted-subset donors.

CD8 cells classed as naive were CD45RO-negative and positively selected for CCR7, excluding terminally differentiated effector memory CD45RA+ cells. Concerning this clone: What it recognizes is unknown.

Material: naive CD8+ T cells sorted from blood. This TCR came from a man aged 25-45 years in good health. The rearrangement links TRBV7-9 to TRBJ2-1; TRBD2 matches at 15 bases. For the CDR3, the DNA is TGTGCCAGCAGTCATACCAGGACTAGCGGGAGGGCCTACAATGAGCAGTTCTTC. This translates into CASSHTRTSGRAYNEQFF.